This T cell receptor beta chain derives from a study of vaccination and CD4 T cells after COVID-19. In the study overall: Stimulation of the cells used overlapping spike peptide pools from SARS-CoV-2 and from the common cold coronaviruses HCoV-NL63, HCoV-OC43 and HCoV-229E.

To note about this clonotype: As yet, its antigen is unknown.

With the Oncomine TCR Beta short-read assay, DNA from cultured CD4+ T cells was sequenced. TCRdb reprocessed the PCR reads with MiXCR, giving one entry per CDR3 protein. The repertoire holds under 3,500 distinct CDR3 sequences, with approximately 80% as singletons. The treatment is: roughly 11-day PBMC culture with coronavirus spike peptide pools or control peptides (ViraFEST assay). ViraFEST relied on peptide pools to expand antigen-specific T cells; the TCRs were sequenced afterward. Half of the medium was exchanged for fresh IL-2 medium, first on day 3 and then on day 7. This sequence originates from a human donor who had recovered from COVID-19. Sample: CD4+ T cells from blood, cultured in vitro.

The CDR3 loop is CASSILPDRGSNQPQHF. Here the CDR3 DNA reads TGTGCCAGTAGTATACTCCCGGACAGGGGTAGCAATCAGCCCCAGCATTTT. The chain recombines TRBV19 with TRBJ1-5; 9 bases line up with TRBD1. Unmatched junction bases numbered 5, after V lost 2 bases and J lost 0 bases. This CDR3 has 17 amino acids. Germline V gene data show CDR1 as LNHDA and CDR2 as SQIVND (reference sequence).